The present entry profiles one T cell receptor beta chain with its context. The data belong to a study of cytomegalovirus exposure and HLA in healthy donors. The CDR3 spans 14 residues. V shed 0 bases and J shed 5 bases, with 11 bases lying between them. Germline CDR1 and CDR2: SGHKS and YYEKEE (reference sequence). 60 Vbeta and 13 Jbeta primers were used in PCR. Using immunoSEQ multiplex PCR, the repertoire was profiled, and TCRdb retains in-frame clones only, with some absent. This table has some 170,000 clones, 77% appearing once. Sequencing was performed on PBMCs. The receptor's source is a woman aged 60-70 years in good health and CMV-seropositive. The rearrangement links TRBV5-5 to TRBJ2-5; D is unclear. The CDR3 protein is CASSLAIRQETQYF. Here the CDR3 DNA reads TGTGCCAGCAGCTTGGCCATCCGTCAGGAGACCCAGTACTTC.